A single sample is the source of the 20 T cell receptor beta chains below, sequenced in a study of CXCR4 blockade with PD-1 therapy in pancreatic cancer. Some clones are missing from TCRdb's copy, which holds only in-frame ones; the method was immunoSEQ multiplex PCR. The data contain approximately 8,900 clones, roughly 55% of them singletons. The sequenced sample was tumor tissue. These receptor sequences come from a human donor with pancreatic ductal adenocarcinoma.

A single count supports this clone. The J gene is TRBJ1-3, the V gene TRBV19, with D uncertain. Per the germline V gene, CDR1 is LNHDA and CDR2 is SQIVND (reference sequence). V was cut by 3 bases and J by 4 bases, with 10 bases left in between. The CDR3 runs to 14 residues. The CDR3 nucleotides read TGTGCCAGTAGTATGATGGCTGGAGGAAACACCATATATTTT. As protein: CASSMMAGGNTIYF.

This clone was counted between two and nine times. The gene calls are TRBV30 and TRBJ1-1; maybe TRBD1 (5 bases). From germline, CDR1 is GTSNPN and CDR2 SVGIG (reference sequence). The V and J ends lost 5 bases and 2 bases respectively, with 18 bases between them. This CDR3 is 15 amino acids long. The CDR3 here is CAWHYSNGDNTEAFF. The CDR3 region has the DNA TGTGCCTGGCACTATAGTAATGGGGACAACACTGAAGCTTTCTTT.

V is TRBV15 and J is TRBJ2-4; tentative D call: TRBD2 (6 bases). In germline, CDR1 is LNHNV, CDR2 YYDKDF (reference sequence). Trimming pared 0 bases from V and 3 bases from J, leaving 15 bases between. There are 17 residues in the CDR3. CDR3: CATSRDVSGADKNIQYF. CDR3 nucleotide sequence: TGTGCCACCAGCAGAGATGTTTCGGGAGCGGACAAAAACATTCAGTACTTC.

The rearrangement links TRBV18 to TRBJ2-3, with D possibly matching TRBD2 (7 bases). Germline V CDR1 and CDR2: KGHSH, LQKENI. This CDR3 comprises 15 residues. V lost 2 bases and J 2 bases, leaving 11 bases between the germline ends. This CDR3 reads CASSPGGGHTDTQYF. Written as DNA, the CDR3 is TGTGCCAGCTCACCAGGCGGGGGCCACACAGATACGCAGTATTTT.

This clone is medium-sized by share. The rearrangement links TRBV10-1 to TRBJ2-3, with 11 bases identical to TRBD2. Germline loops: CDR1 WNHNN, CDR2 SYGVQD (reference sequence). The CDR3 runs 15 residues. The V and J ends lost 4 bases and 2 bases, in that order; junction bases with no gene match: 2. The CDR3 reads CASSVAGGPTDTQYF. CDR3 DNA: TGCGCCAGCAGTGTAGCGGGGGGGCCCACAGATACGCAGTATTTT.

The V gene is TRBV12-5, the J gene TRBJ2-3; 8 bases are shared with TRBD2. Losses at the gene ends were 6 bases for V and 6 bases for J; bases not matched to a gene: 8. CDR1 is LGHNT, CDR2 FRNRAP, per germline. The CDR3 covers 14 residues. The CDR3 loop is CASGSGTRFDTQYF. The CDR3 DNA sequence: TGTGCTAGTGGATCCGGGACTAGGTTTGATACGCAGTATTTT.

As DNA, the CDR3 is TGTGCCAGCTCACCGTACAGAGACTACAATGAGCAGTTCTTC. It translates to CASSPYRDYNEQFF. The rearrangement uses TRBV18 and TRBJ2-1; D gene uncertain. Per germline, CDR1 KGHSH and CDR2 LQKENI. Trimming shortened V by 3 bases and J by 3 bases, and 9 bases separated the two germline ends. CDR3 size: 14 residues.

The chain joins TRBV19 to TRBJ2-7, with D perhaps matching TRBD1 (6 bases). V was cut by 6 bases and J by 3 bases, with 6 bases left in between. CDR1 and CDR2 from the germline V gene are LNHDA and SQIVND (reference sequence). The CDR3 spans 11 residues. CDR3 sequence (DNA): TGTGCCAGTAGGGACAGCTACGAGCAGTACTTC. Translating gives CASRDSYEQYF.

The chain recombines TRBV23-1 with TRBJ2-7; 11 bases fit TRBD2. TRBV23-1 is recorded as an ORF, its role being uncertain. This CDR3 has 13 residues. The V and J ends lost 8 bases and 6 bases, in that order; junction bases with no gene match: 6. CDR3 sequence: CASGVAGGREQYF. CDR3 DNA: TGCGCCAGCGGGGTAGCGGGGGGGCGCGAGCAGTACTTC.

J is TRBJ2-7 and V is TRBV5-1, with 8 positions matching TRBD1. The CDR3 length is 14 residues. The junction had 3 bases not matched to a gene; V was cut back by 4 bases and J by 0 bases. Germline V gene lookup returns CDR1 SGHRS and CDR2 YFSETQ. CDR3 sequence reads: CASSPQGDSYEQYF. CDR3 DNA: TGCGCCAGCAGCCCACAGGGGGACTCCTACGAGCAGTACTTC.

This clone was detected a few times. The J gene is TRBJ2-7, the V gene TRBV5-1, with D possibly being TRBD2 (6 bases). Germline loops: CDR1 SGHRS, CDR2 YFSETQ. The ends were cut back, 0 bases at V and 5 bases at J, with 12 bases in the middle. The CDR3 loop spans 14 amino acids. CDR3 bases: TGCGCCAGCAGCTTGGGTTTCGGGGGACACGAGCAGTACTTC. Translating gives CASSLGFGGHEQYF.

The chain has TRBV19 and TRBJ2-3; 8 bases align to TRBD1. The CDR3 spans 16 residues. Germline V gene data show CDR1 as LNHDA and CDR2 as SQIVND (reference sequence). Losses at the gene ends were 3 bases for V and 6 bases for J; bases not matched to a gene: 11. The CDR3 loop is CASSMSRGRLGDTQYF. Written as DNA, the CDR3 is TGTGCCAGTAGTATGAGCAGGGGGCGACTGGGGGATACGCAGTATTTT. Full variable domain (remainder filled in from reference TRBV19 and TRBJ2-3): DGGITQSPKYLFRKEGQNVTLSCEQNLNHDAMYWYRQDPGQGLRLIYYSQIVNDFQKGDIAEGYSVSREKKESFPLTVTSAQKNPTAFYLCASSMSRGRLGDTQYFGPGTRLTVL.

The V gene is TRBV30, the J gene TRBJ2-7; a possible D gene is TRBD2 (6 bases). The CDR3 loop spans 11 amino acids. Germline V gene lookup returns CDR1 GTSNPN and CDR2 SVGIG (reference sequence). V was cut by 2 bases and J by 6 bases, with 8 bases left in between. In DNA, the CDR3 is TGTGCCTGGAGTATGGAGGGCGAGCAGTACTTC. Translated, it gives CAWSMEGEQYF.

The J gene is TRBJ2-3, the V gene TRBV15; 7 bases match TRBD1. The V and J ends lost 4 bases and 5 bases, in that order; junction bases with no gene match: 9. The CDR3 extends over 15 amino acids. Germline V lookup: CDR1 LNHNV, CDR2 YYDKDF (reference sequence). The CDR3 here is CATSINRGFGDTQYF. The CDR3 DNA follows: TGTGCCACCAGCATCAACAGGGGTTTTGGAGATACGCAGTATTTT. The variable domain in full, completed from reference TRBV15 and TRBJ2-3, reads DAMVIQNPRYQVTQFGKPVTLSCSQTLNHNVMYWYQQKSSQAPKLLFHYYDKDFNNEADTPDNFQSRRPNTSFCFLDIRSPGLGDTAMYLCATSINRGFGDTQYFGPGTRLTVL.

This clone is medium-sized. The chain is built from TRBV11-3 and TRBJ2-2; D unresolved. The CDR3 sequence is 18 residues long. Trimming took 2 bases from V and 8 from J, leaving 24 bases between them. Looked up from germline, CDR1 is SGHNT and CDR2 is YENEEA. Here the CDR3 reads CASSLFSPDGRLGGELFF. The CDR3 bases are TGTGCCAGCAGCTTATTCAGCCCCGATGGCCGCTTGGGTGGGGAGCTGTTTTTT.

The chain uses TRBV19 and TRBJ2-6; D is unresolved. The CDR3 contains 15 residues. Germline V gene data show CDR1 as LNHDA and CDR2 as SQIVND (reference sequence). Trimming cost V 1 base and J 1 base, with 5 bases left between them. The DNA for the CDR3 is TGTGCCAGTAGTATAGGGGGATCTGGGGCCAACGTCCTGACTTTC. It codes for CASSIGGSGANVLTF.

The chain carries TRBV30 and TRBJ2-3; maybe TRBD1 (6 bases). This CDR3 has 15 residues. Germline V gives CDR1 GTSNPN, CDR2 SVGIG (reference sequence). Deletions cut 2 bases from V and 0 bases from J, with 12 bases between. The CDR3 nucleotides read TGTGCCTGGAGTCAGGGGCTGCTAAGCACAGATACGCAGTATTTT. Its translation: CAWSQGLLSTDTQYF.

In the case of this clone: At one end the junction does not follow the germline gene, possibly because of a read error. V is TRBV30 and J is TRBJ1-1; no firm D call. The CDR3 extends over 11 amino acids. The germline V gene encodes CDR1 GTSNPN and CDR2 SVGIG (reference sequence). In nucleotides, the CDR3 is TGTACCTGGAGTGTACGGACTGAAGCTTTCTTT. Residues: CTWSVRTEAFF.

The chain combines TRBV12-5 with TRBJ2-5, with 13 bases that match TRBD2. Germline lookup yields CDR1 LGHNT and CDR2 FRNRAP. This CDR3 has 15 amino acids. The J segment lost 5 bases and the V segment lost 7 bases, leaving 7 bases of the junction unmatched. DNA for the CDR3: TGTGCTAGTGCACTGGGACTAGCGGGAAGGGAGACCCAGTACTTC. Its translation is CASALGLAGRETQYF. The complete variable domain, with remaining parts taken from reference TRBV12-5 and TRBJ2-5, reads DARVTQTPRHKVTEMGQEVTMRCQPILGHNTVFWYRQTMMQGLELLAYFRNRAPLDDSGMPKDRFSAEMPDATLATLKIQPSEPRDSAVYFCASALGLAGRETQYFGPGTRLLVL.

This clone has more than one count but fewer than ten. The chain recombines TRBV11-3 with TRBJ2-3; D is possibly TRBD1 (6 bases). This CDR3 spans 14 amino acids. V lost 4 bases and J 6 bases, leaving 14 bases between the germline ends. Germline V gene lookup returns CDR1 SGHNT and CDR2 YENEEA. CDR3 bases: TGTGCCAGCAGCTATCCAGGGGTGGGGGATACGCAGTATTTT. This sequence encodes CASSYPGVGDTQYF. The variable domain in full, with the rest retrieved from reference TRBV11-3 and TRBJ2-3, is EAGVVQSPRYKIIEKKQPVAFWCNPISGHNTLYWYLQNLGQGPELLIRYENEEAVDDSQLPKDRFSAERLKGVDSTLKIQPAELGDSAVYLCASSYPGVGDTQYFGPGTRLTVL.